This T cell receptor (beta chain) comes out of a study of response to subunit inactivated influenza vaccine. Study observations and caveats: New T cells are recruited in small numbers by each seasonal influenza vaccination, according to the authors' suggestion.

A remark on this clonotype: What it binds is unknown.

The CDR3 runs 13 residues. V was cut by 5 bases and J by 8 bases, with 13 bases left in between. TCRdb independently ran MiXCR on the RT-PCR reads; one entry per CDR3 protein. The profile covers hundreds of thousands of distinct CDR3 sequences, with 25% appearing a single time and under 2.5% taken by the ten largest. This rearrangement joins TRBV12-3 or TRBV12-4 to TRBJ1-3, with D unclear. The sample was CD4+ T cells sorted from PBMCs, taken about 5 days after vaccination. This receptor was taken from a man in his fifties who received an inactivated influenza vaccine. The CDR3 sequence: CASSPPLGHTIYF. CDR3 sequence (DNA): TGTGCCAGCAGTCCCCCCCTAGGGCACACCATATATTTT.